Listed here are 23 T cell receptor beta chains from one sample, sequenced in a study of blood T cell repertoires in COVID-19. Libraries were prepared by immunoSEQ multiplex PCR; TCRdb keeps only in-frame clonotypes and omits some of them. The data contain around 290,000 clones, roughly 91% of them singletons. Material for sequencing was PBMCs or T cells enriched from blood (not recorded which). These receptor sequences come from a woman aged 55 to 70 in a cohort exposed to, infected with or recovered from COVID-19 (not recorded which).

This sequence joins TRBV27 and TRBJ1-6, with 8 bases matching TRBD1. V lost 5 bases to trimming and J lost 15 bases; unmatched junction nucleotides: 3. The germline V gene has CDR1 MNHEY and CDR2 SMNVEV (reference sequence). This CDR3 has 11 residues. This chain's CDR3 is CASSRGTGLHF. DNA for the CDR3: TGTGCCAGCAGTCGCGGGACAGGCCTCCACTTT.

CDR3 nucleotide sequence: TGCGCCAGCAGCCCCGACCCTAACAGGGATACTGAAAAACTGTTTTTT. It yields the protein CASSPDPNRDTEKLFF. This chain joins TRBV5-1 and TRBJ1-4; TRBD1 is a possible D gene (6 bases). This CDR3 comprises 16 residues. CDR1 is SGHRS and CDR2 is YFSETQ in the germline V gene. V was clipped by 4 bases and J by 7 bases, with 20 bases between them.

This clone was counted between two and nine times. This chain connects TRBV27 to TRBJ1-5; 7 positions match TRBD1. The V gene end was trimmed by 4 bases and the J gene end by 0 bases; junction bases not matched to a gene: 9. Germline V lookup: CDR1 MNHEY, CDR2 SMNVEV (reference sequence). CDR3 size: 17 residues. CDR3 DNA sequence: TGTGCCAGCAGTTCGACAGGGCTAGGGGATAGCAATCAGCCCCAGCATTTT. Amino acids: CASSSTGLGDSNQPQHF.

This chain links TRBV5-4 with TRBJ1-2; 7 bases agree with TRBD1. The germline CDR1 and CDR2 sequences are SGHNT and YYREEE (reference sequence). V shed 4 bases and J 8 bases; nucleotides not matched to a gene: 2. The CDR3 sequence is 11 residues long. CDR3 nucleotide sequence: TGTGCCAGCAGCGACAGGGTAGGCTACACCTTC. It yields the protein CASSDRVGYTF.

This chain joins TRBV6-5 and TRBJ1-2, with no clear D. The CDR3 length is 14 residues. Trimming took 6 bases from V and 2 from J, leaving 13 bases between them. Germline-derived CDR1 and CDR2 are MNHEY and SVGAGI. The CDR3, as DNA: TGTGCCAGCAGGTTGGACGGACTAAACTATGGCTACACCTTC. It codes for CASRLDGLNYGYTF.

The chain recombines TRBV6-5 with TRBJ1-2, with 8 bases identical to TRBD1. This CDR3 comprises 14 residues. After removal of 2 bases from V and 4 bases from J, the junction contained 3 bases not matched to a gene. CDR1 is MNHEY, CDR2 SVGAGI, per germline. The chain's CDR3 is CASSYDRGSYGYTF. CDR3 coding DNA: TGTGCCAGCAGTTACGACAGGGGCTCCTATGGCTACACCTTC.

The V call is TRBV7-2, the J call TRBJ1-5; TRBD1 matches 7 bases. The CDR3 is 15 amino acids. The V gene's germline CDR1 is SGHTA and CDR2 FQGNSA. The V segment lost 1 base and the J segment 6 bases; nucleotides outside the gene matches: 6. CDR3 sequence: CASSLETGSSQPQHF. The CDR3 coding sequence is TGTGCCAGCAGCTTAGAGACAGGGTCCAGTCAGCCCCAGCATTTT.

The V call is TRBV3-1 (or the pseudogene TRBV3-2), the J call TRBJ2-1; 9 nucleotides align to TRBD2. The ends lost 0 bases at V and 8 bases at J; junction bases unmatched: 11. CDR1 LGHDT and CDR2 YNNKEL come from the germline V gene (reference sequence). The CDR3 sequence is 17 residues long. CDR3 nucleotide sequence: TGTGCCAGCAGCCAAGATCGGGCTAGCGGGATGCGCCATGAGCAGTTCTTC. This codes for CASSQDRASGMRHEQFF.

The CDR3 reads CASIPGGSGNTIYF. CDR3 sequence (DNA): TGTGCCAGCATTCCGGGAGGCTCTGGAAACACCATATATTTT. This chain joins TRBV6-6 and TRBJ1-3; unclear D gene. The CDR3 length is 14 residues. Trimming left V 7 bases short and J 0 bases short, with 10 bases between. The V gene's germline CDR1 is MNHNY and CDR2 SVGAGI (reference sequence).

The gene calls are TRBV5-8 and TRBJ2-7; D is possibly TRBD2 (6 bases). Germline CDR1 and CDR2: SGHTS and YDEGEE. Between the trimmed V and J ends, which lost 4 bases and 4 bases, there was a span of 18 bases. CDR3 size: 15 residues. This CDR3 reads CASSLFGTAGYEQYF. In DNA form, the CDR3 reads TGTGCCAGCAGCCTGTTCGGGACTGCGGGATACGAGCAGTACTTC.

The chain couples TRBV19 to TRBJ2-1, with 10 bases that match TRBD2. In germline, CDR1 is LNHDA, CDR2 SQIVND (reference sequence). The CDR3 has 17 residues. J gave up 7 bases and V 5 bases, and 14 bases lay outside the gene matches. Here the CDR3 reads CASSSLPLAGLVNEQFF. In nucleotides, the CDR3 is TGTGCCAGTAGTTCCCTCCCACTAGCGGGGCTAGTAAATGAGCAGTTCTTC.

The chain is built from TRBV10-1 and TRBJ1-1; D gene unclear. The CDR3 is 12 residues long. CDR1 WNHNN and CDR2 SYGVQD come from the germline V gene (reference sequence). Trimming left V 6 bases short and J 7 bases short, with 12 bases between. Written as DNA, the CDR3 is TGCGCCAGCAGACCTCCAAACTGTGAAGCTTTCTTT. Protein sequence: CASRPPNCEAFF.

This clone was counted only a few times. This chain uses TRBV4-1 with TRBJ2-7; TRBD2 matches 9 bases. The CDR3 loop spans 17 amino acids. From germline, CDR1 is MGHRA and CDR2 YSYEKL. V dropped 0 bases and J dropped 0; count of bases not matched to a gene: 6. CDR3 coding DNA: TGCGCCAGCAGCCAAGACCCCGGACTAGCGCGCTCCTACGAGCAGTACTTC. Its translation: CASSQDPGLARSYEQYF.

CDR3 residues: CASSPTAGKAGYEQYF. CDR3 nucleotides: TGTGCCAGCAGCCCAACCGCGGGGAAAGCGGGCTACGAGCAGTACTTC. The V and J genes are TRBV11-3 and TRBJ2-7; D may be TRBD2 (6 bases). The CDR3 is 16 amino acids. V was pared by 5 bases and J by 3 bases, with 20 bases between. Per germline, CDR1 SGHNT and CDR2 YENEEA.

This clone was recorded only once. The chain joins TRBV10-2 to TRBJ2-2; 8 nucleotides agree with TRBD2. This CDR3 has 14 residues. Trimming cost V 10 bases and J 0 bases; bases outside gene matches: 4. CDR1 and CDR2 (germline): WSHSY, SAAADI. The CDR3 coding sequence is TGCGCCACCTATAGCGGGGCGAACACCGGGGAGCTGTTTTTT. Its protein product is CATYSGANTGELFF.

The V call is TRBV7-8, the J call TRBJ2-3, with D perhaps matching TRBD1 (5 bases). The CDR3 has 14 amino acids. Trimming left V 5 bases short and J 2 bases short, with 11 bases between. Germline CDR1 reads SGHVS; CDR2 reads FQNEAQ. CDR3 sequence: CASSQDSFTDTQYF. In nucleotides, the CDR3 is TGTGCCAGCAGCCAAGACAGTTTCACAGATACGCAGTATTTT. The full variable domain, its missing parts supplied by reference TRBV7-8 and TRBJ2-3, is GAGVSQSPRYKVAKRGQDVALRCDPISGHVSLFWYQQALGQGPEFLTYFQNEAQLDKSGLPSDRFFAERPEGSVSTLKIQRTQQEDSAVYLCASSQDSFTDTQYFGPGTRLTVL.

The chain has TRBV15 and TRBJ1-5; possibly TRBD1 for D (6 bases). This CDR3 is 15 amino acids long. From germline, CDR1 is LNHNV and CDR2 YYDKDF (reference sequence). Trimming cost V 4 bases and J 1 base, with 11 bases left between them. Here the CDR3 DNA reads TGTGCCACCAGCACTTATACAGGGAGCAATCAGCCCCAGCATTTT. As protein: CATSTYTGSNQPQHF. The full variable domain, completed using reference TRBV15 and TRBJ1-5, is DAMVIQNPRYQVTQFGKPVTLSCSQTLNHNVMYWYQQKSSQAPKLLFHYYDKDFNNEADTPDNFQSRRPNTSFCFLDIRSPGLGDTAMYLCATSTYTGSNQPQHFGDGTRLSIL.

The chain uses TRBV28 and TRBJ2-1, with a weak D call TRBD2 (6 bases). The CDR3 is made up of 16 amino acids. Trimming took 6 bases from V and 0 from J, leaving 15 bases between them. Germline-derived CDR1 and CDR2 are MDHEN and SYDVKM. The CDR3 loop reads CASSTPSELSYNEQFF. The CDR3 DNA reads TGTGCCAGCAGCACCCCTAGCGAACTCTCCTACAATGAGCAGTTCTTC.

V gene TRBV19 combines with J gene TRBJ2-2; 7 bases line up with TRBD2. The trim removed 2 bases at V and 6 bases at J, leaving 3 bases unmatched. The CDR3 extends over 14 amino acids. Germline assignment: CDR1 LNHDA and CDR2 SQIVND (reference sequence). CDR3 coding DNA: TGTGCCAGTAGTATAAGCGGGGCTGCCGGGGAGCTGTTTTTT. It specifies CASSISGAAGELFF.

This clone occurred once. This rearrangement joins TRBV3-1 (or the pseudogene TRBV3-2) to TRBJ2-2, with TRBD2 as a possible D gene (5 bases). This CDR3 region has 17 residues. In germline, CDR1 is LGHDT, CDR2 YNNKEL (reference sequence). With 2 bases removed from V and 11 bases from J, the gap between germline ends came to 24 bases. The CDR3, as DNA: TGTGCCAGCAGCCAACTTAACCGGGCCAGAGGCCGGGGAGAGCTGTTTTTT. As protein: CASSQLNRARGRGELFF.

The J gene is TRBJ1-5, the V gene TRBV6-5; 10 bases line up with TRBD1. This CDR3 comprises 15 residues. Germline values: CDR1 MNHEY, CDR2 SVGAGI. The V segment lost 8 bases and the J segment 4 bases; nucleotides outside the gene matches: 8. CDR3 sequence (DNA): TGTGCCAGCGGGCTGGGACAGGGGATTAATCAGCCCCAGCATTTT. Translating gives CASGLGQGINQPQHF.

This clone showed up just once. The chain joins TRBV2 to TRBJ1-2, with D possibly TRBD1 on 5 matching bases. Germline loops: CDR1 SNHLY, CDR2 FYNNEI. The V end lost 6 bases, the J end lost 4 bases, and 9 bases lay between the germline ends. This CDR3 region has 12 residues. The CDR3 bases are TGTGCCAGCAGACAGGCCCCCTATGGCTACACCTTC. Translation gives CASRQAPYGYTF.

The chain joins TRBV24-1 to TRBJ2-2; D possibly corresponds to TRBD1 (8 bases). CDR3 length: 17 amino acids. V gave up 9 bases and J gave up 2 bases, with 21 bases separating them. The germline V gene encodes CDR1 KGHDR and CDR2 SFDVKD. CDR3 nucleotides: TGTGCCACCGCGGGGGACAGGAGCTCCTTTAACACCGGGGAGCTGTTTTTT. As protein: CATAGDRSSFNTGELFF.